This record covers a single T cell receptor (beta chain). The antigen is unknown. CDR1 is SNHLY, CDR2 FYNNEI, per germline. The CDR3 runs to 12 residues. The V end lost 4 bases, the J end lost 7 bases, and 7 bases lay between the germline ends. Measured with immunoSEQ multiplex PCR; TCRdb has only the in-frame clones, and not every one. This sample has about 79,000 clones, with 62% found just once. This sample is part of a study of shared clonotypes between healthy human individuals. Study-wide results and limits: Naive subsets typically showed greater estimated richness than memory subsets.

The origin of this receptor is a man aged 25 to 40 in good health. Material: memory CD8+ T cells sorted from blood. Subset meaning: CD45RO+ cells pooled with CCR7-negative TemRA cells. The chain is built from TRBV2 and TRBJ2-2; no clear D gene. The CDR3 DNA sequence: TGTGCCAGCAGTGCAATCCTCGGGGAGCTGTTTTTT. The encoded protein is CASSAILGELFF. The whole variable domain, filled in from reference TRBV2 and TRBJ2-2, reads EPEVTQTPSHQVTQMGQEVILRCVPISNHLYFYWYRQILGQKVEFLVSFYNNEISEKSEIFDDQFSVERPDGSNFTLKIRSTKLEDSAMYFCASSAILGELFFGEGSRLTVL.